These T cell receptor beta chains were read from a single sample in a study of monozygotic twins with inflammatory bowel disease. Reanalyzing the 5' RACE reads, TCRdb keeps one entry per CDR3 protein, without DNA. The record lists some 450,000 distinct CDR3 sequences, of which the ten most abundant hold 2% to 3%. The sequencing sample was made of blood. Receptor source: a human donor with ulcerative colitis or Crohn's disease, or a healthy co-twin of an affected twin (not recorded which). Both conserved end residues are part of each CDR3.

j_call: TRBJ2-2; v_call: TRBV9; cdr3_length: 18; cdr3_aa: CASSVAWASGQNTGELFF
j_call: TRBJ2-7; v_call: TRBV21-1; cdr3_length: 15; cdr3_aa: CASSKREERAPEQYF
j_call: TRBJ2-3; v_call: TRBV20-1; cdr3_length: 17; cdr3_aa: CSARDVKGLQTTDTQYF
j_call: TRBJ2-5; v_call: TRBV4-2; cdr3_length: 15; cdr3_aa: CASSQEYGSKETQYF
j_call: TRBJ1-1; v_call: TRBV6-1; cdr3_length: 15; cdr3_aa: CASKRGIEGNTEAFF
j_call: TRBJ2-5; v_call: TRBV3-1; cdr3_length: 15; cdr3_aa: CASSQDYSVRGTQYF
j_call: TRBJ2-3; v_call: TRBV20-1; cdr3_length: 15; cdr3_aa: CSASAGSGVRDTQYF
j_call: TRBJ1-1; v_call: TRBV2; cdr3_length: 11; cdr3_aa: CAALGGTEAFF
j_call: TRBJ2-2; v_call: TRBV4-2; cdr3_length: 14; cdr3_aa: CASSQESDTGELFF
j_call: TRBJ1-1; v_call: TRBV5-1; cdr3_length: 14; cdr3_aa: CASSLGTAGTEAFF